This T cell receptor beta chain was recorded in a study of blood T cell repertoires in COVID-19. In the study overall: Specimens from acute and convalescent COVID-19 originated in the United States, Italy and Spain. PBMCs, B-cell-depleted T cells, or T cells were the source of the cDNA or gDNA that made up the material.

CDR3 length equals 14 residues. Trimming cost V 3 bases and J 6 bases; bases outside gene matches: 5. Germline CDR1 reads LNHNV; CDR2 reads YYDKDF (reference sequence). TCRdb's table, derived via immunoSEQ multiplex PCR, lists solely in-frame clones and lacks some. This sample has 200,000 to 250,000 clones, with 80% to 85% found just once. The genes are TRBV15 and TRBJ1-5, with TRBD1 matching 7 bases. Sequencing was done on a sample of peripheral blood. This sequence was found in a woman aged 55-70 years with acute or convalescent COVID-19. CDR3 DNA sequence: TGTGCCACCAGCAGCCGACAGGGAACTCAGCCCCAGCATTTT. Amino acid sequence: CATSSRQGTQPQHF.